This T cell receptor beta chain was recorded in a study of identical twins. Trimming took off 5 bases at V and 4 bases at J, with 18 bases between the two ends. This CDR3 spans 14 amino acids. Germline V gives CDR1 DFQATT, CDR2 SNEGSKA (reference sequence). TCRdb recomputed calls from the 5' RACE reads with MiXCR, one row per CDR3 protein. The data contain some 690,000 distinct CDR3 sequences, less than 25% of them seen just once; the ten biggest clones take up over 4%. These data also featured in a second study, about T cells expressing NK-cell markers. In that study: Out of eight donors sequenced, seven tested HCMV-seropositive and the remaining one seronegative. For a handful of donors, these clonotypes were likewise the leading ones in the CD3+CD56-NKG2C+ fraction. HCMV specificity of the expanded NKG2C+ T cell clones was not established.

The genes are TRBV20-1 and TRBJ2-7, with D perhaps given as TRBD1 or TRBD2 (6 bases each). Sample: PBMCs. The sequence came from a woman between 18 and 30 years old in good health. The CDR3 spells CSAYTPGARYEQYF. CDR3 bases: TGCAGTGCTTATACCCCGGGGGCGCGGTACGAGCAGTACTTC.